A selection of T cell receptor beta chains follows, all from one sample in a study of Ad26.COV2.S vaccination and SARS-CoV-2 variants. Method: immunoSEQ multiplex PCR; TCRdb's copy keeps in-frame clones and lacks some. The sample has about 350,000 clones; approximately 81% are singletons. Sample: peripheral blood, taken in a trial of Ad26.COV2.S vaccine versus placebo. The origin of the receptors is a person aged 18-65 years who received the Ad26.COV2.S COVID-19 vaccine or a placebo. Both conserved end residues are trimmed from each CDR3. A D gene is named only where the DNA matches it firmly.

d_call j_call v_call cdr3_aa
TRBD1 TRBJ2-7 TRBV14 ASSQQVQGAYEQY
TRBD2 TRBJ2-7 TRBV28 ASSLVGGEYYEQY
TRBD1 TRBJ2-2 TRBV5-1 ASSPGQLNTGELF
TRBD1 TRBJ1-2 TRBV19 ASRPHQDREEGYT
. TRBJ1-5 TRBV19 ASSLQTHQPQH
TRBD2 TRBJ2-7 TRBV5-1 ASSGSGRALGEQY
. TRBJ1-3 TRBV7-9 ASSFSVATAPGNTIY
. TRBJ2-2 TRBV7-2 ASSLSHAAGELF
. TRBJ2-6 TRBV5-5 ASSQTLSSGANVLT
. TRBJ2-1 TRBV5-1 ASSEGSRGNEQF
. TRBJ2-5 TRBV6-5 ASTGSQETQY
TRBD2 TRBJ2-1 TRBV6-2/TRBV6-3 ASSYSAGGGNEQF
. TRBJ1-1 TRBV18 ASSLHGNTEAF
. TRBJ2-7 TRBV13 ASSLGPTQYEQY
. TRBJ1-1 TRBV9 ASSVGGENTEAF
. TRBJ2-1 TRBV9 ASSAGLSHNEQF
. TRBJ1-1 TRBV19 ASSIGSLSEAF
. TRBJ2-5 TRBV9 ASSVTPNSRETQY
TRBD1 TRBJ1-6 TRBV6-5 ASSSVTGGFSPLH
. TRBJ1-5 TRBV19 ASSILGSYSNQPQH
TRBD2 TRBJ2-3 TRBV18 ASSPLLTSGTPTDTQY
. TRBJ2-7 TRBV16 ASSHPGDREGY
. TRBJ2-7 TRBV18 ASSSQTGYEQY
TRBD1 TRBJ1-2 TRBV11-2 ASSLDSSGQGIYGYT
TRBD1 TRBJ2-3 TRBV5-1 ASSLGTGGADTQY
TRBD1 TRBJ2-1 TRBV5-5 ASTTGVGGEQF
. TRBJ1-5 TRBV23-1 ASTTRRGNQPQH
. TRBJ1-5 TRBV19 ASSISGGGGNQPQH
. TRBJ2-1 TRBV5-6 ASSPTGWQQF
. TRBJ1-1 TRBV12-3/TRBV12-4 ASSFSAGTEAF
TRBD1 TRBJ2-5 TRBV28 ASSGPGQGRGETQY
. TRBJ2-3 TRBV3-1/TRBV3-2 ASSGIHFTTDTQY
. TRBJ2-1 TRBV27 ASSPRPTSVSEQF
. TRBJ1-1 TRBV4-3 ASSQDWTVRGAF
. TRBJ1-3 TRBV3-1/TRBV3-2 ASSFSGNTIY
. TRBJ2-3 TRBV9 ASSVGGNPGTDTQY
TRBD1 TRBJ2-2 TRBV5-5 ASSLQGVGTGELF
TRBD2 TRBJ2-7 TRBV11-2 ASSSRTSGRVLSYEQY
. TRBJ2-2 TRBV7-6 ASSLVSSGELF
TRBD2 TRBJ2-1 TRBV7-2 ASSPLAGAYEQF
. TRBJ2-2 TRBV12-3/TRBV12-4 ASSLVDTGELF
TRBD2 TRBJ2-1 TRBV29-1 SVLGPSGGASEQF
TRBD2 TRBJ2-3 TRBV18 ASSPGTSADTQY
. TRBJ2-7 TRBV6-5 AEPRAGAAYEQY